The sequence of this T cell receptor (beta chain) was determined in a study of PD-1 and CTLA-4 blockade in melanoma. Clones were read by immunoSEQ multiplex PCR, and TCRdb kept only the in-frame ones, dropping some. Of about 30,000 clones listed, approximately 91% are singletons. The specimen was CD8+ T cells from peripheral blood, collected before anti-PD-1 treatment. This clonotype originated in a human donor with melanoma.

DNA of the CDR3: TGTGCCAGCAGCTCGGGACTAGGGAAAGAGACCCAGTACTTC. Amino acids: CASSSGLGKETQYF. The chain couples TRBV13 to TRBJ2-5, with 8 bases lining up with TRBD2. Germline V gene data show CDR1 as PRHDT and CDR2 as FYEKMQ (reference sequence). V lost 4 bases and J lost 3; bases outside the gene matches: 4. The CDR3 has 14 amino acids.